One and the same sample provided the 12 T cell receptor beta chains below, sequenced in a study of cytomegalovirus exposure and HLA in healthy donors. PCR was performed using 60 Vbeta and 13 Jbeta primers. Some clones are missing from TCRdb's copy, which holds only in-frame ones; the method was immunoSEQ multiplex PCR. The table lists some 70,000 clones. Sequences were obtained from PBMCs. The receptor source for this set is a man in his forties in good health and CMV-seronegative.

The chain is built from TRBV5-1 and TRBJ2-5, with TRBD2 matching over 7 bases. The CDR3 runs to 13 residues. CDR1 and CDR2 from the germline V gene are SGHRS and YFSETQ. V dropped 3 bases and J dropped 5; count of bases not matched to a gene: 4. CDR3 coding DNA: TGCGCCAGCAGCTGGTCCGGGGGGGAGACCCAGTACTTC. Its protein product is CASSWSGGETQYF.

This sequence joins TRBV19 and TRBJ1-2, with D unresolved. The germline V gene has CDR1 LNHDA and CDR2 SQIVND (reference sequence). This CDR3 region has 13 residues. The germline V and J ends were trimmed by 7 bases and 4 bases, with 13 bases remaining between them. Here the CDR3 DNA reads TGTGCCAGTACCGCCGTCGGGAGCTATGGCTACACCTTC. This sequence encodes CASTAVGSYGYTF. Full variable domain (rest looked up from reference TRBV19 and TRBJ1-2): DGGITQSPKYLFRKEGQNVTLSCEQNLNHDAMYWYRQDPGQGLRLIYYSQIVNDFQKGDIAEGYSVSREKKESFPLTVTSAQKNPTAFYLCASTAVGSYGYTFGSGTRLTVV.

The chain links TRBV7-6 to TRBJ2-3, with D unresolved. This CDR3 comprises 13 residues. Germline V gene data show CDR1 as SGHVS and CDR2 as FNYEAQ. V dropped 5 bases and J dropped 3 bases, with 9 bases sitting between them. CDR3 in DNA: TGTGCCAGCAGCCGGCAGAGGACAGATACGCAGTATTTT. Translating it yields CASSRQRTDTQYF.

The rearrangement uses TRBV19 and TRBJ2-4, with 7 bases matching TRBD2. CDR3 size: 14 residues. CDR1 is LNHDA, CDR2 SQIVND, per germline (reference sequence). V shed 6 bases, J shed 6 bases, and the junction held 8 bases outside the gene matches. The CDR3 loop is CASRRGGDGNIQYF. The DNA for the CDR3 is TGTGCCAGTAGGCGGGGAGGGGATGGAAACATTCAGTACTTC.

The V gene is TRBV28, the J gene TRBJ2-5; TRBD2 is a possible D gene (6 bases). Germline assignment: CDR1 MDHEN and CDR2 SYDVKM. The germline V and J ends were trimmed by 5 bases and 6 bases, with 13 bases remaining between them. This CDR3 spans 13 amino acids. CDR3 DNA sequence: TGTGCCAGCAGTGTCGGGACTTCTCAGACCCAGTACTTC. It specifies CASSVGTSQTQYF.

This chain joins TRBV14 and TRBJ1-2; tentatively, D is TRBD1 (6 bases). From germline, CDR1 is SGHDN and CDR2 FVKESK. Trimming removed 3 bases from V and 4 bases from J, with 12 bases in between. The CDR3 has 14 residues. CDR3 in amino acids: CASSHTTGPYGYTF. As DNA, the CDR3 is TGTGCCAGCAGCCACACTACAGGGCCCTATGGCTACACCTTC.

The chain recombines TRBV6-1 with TRBJ1-5; D call uncertain. Germline assignment: CDR1 MNHNS and CDR2 SASEGT. V was pared by 6 bases and J by 0 bases, with 6 bases between. The CDR3 totals 13 residues. This CDR3 reads CASRGLSNQPQHF. In nucleotides, the CDR3 is TGTGCCAGCAGAGGACTTAGCAATCAGCCCCAGCATTTT.

The chain links TRBV9 to TRBJ2-1; 13 bases are shared with TRBD2. Trimming at V came to 1 base and at J to 6 bases, leaving 4 bases not matched to a gene. CDR3 length equals 16 residues. CDR1 is SGDLS and CDR2 is YYNGEE in the germline V gene. CDR3: CASSVFTSGGANEQFF. The CDR3 nucleotides are TGTGCCAGCAGCGTATTCACTAGCGGGGGGGCCAATGAGCAGTTCTTC.

The rearrangement links TRBV18 to TRBJ2-5; tentative D call: TRBD2 (5 bases). With the DNA end fitting TRBJ2-7 better, the J assignment may be wrong. Germline lookup yields CDR1 KGHSH and CDR2 LQKENI. The CDR3 is made up of 13 amino acids. CDR3 amino acids: CASSPPSSNEQYF. CDR3 in DNA: TGTGCCAGCTCACCACCCTCTAGCAACGAGCAGTACTTC.

CDR3 nucleotide sequence: TGTGCCAGCAGTGACGGGGGATCGGTGGCGGGCATTCAGTACTTC. Protein sequence: CASSDGGSVAGIQYF. V gene TRBV6-1 combines with J gene TRBJ2-4; TRBD2 is a possible D gene (6 bases). V dropped 3 bases and J dropped 9 bases, with 18 bases sitting between them. This CDR3 has 15 residues. The germline V gene encodes CDR1 MNHNS and CDR2 SASEGT.

The gene calls are TRBV19 and TRBJ1-2; D gene unclear. V lost 7 bases and J 10 bases, leaving 22 bases between the germline ends. The CDR3 length is 14 residues. Germline V gene lookup returns CDR1 LNHDA and CDR2 SQIVND (reference sequence). The chain's CDR3 is CASTQAGQSRDYTF. The DNA for the CDR3 is TGTGCCAGTACCCAAGCGGGCCAATCGAGGGACTACACCTTC.

CDR3 nucleotide sequence: TGTGCCAGCAGCTTGACAGTTCTTCGGTACGAGCAGTACTTC. The encoded protein is CASSLTVLRYEQYF. The genes are TRBV11-1 and TRBJ2-7; D possibly corresponds to TRBD1 (5 bases). V was shortened by 3 bases and J by 4 bases, with 13 bases between the two germline ends. In germline, CDR1 is SGHAT, CDR2 FQDESV (reference sequence). This CDR3 region has 14 residues.